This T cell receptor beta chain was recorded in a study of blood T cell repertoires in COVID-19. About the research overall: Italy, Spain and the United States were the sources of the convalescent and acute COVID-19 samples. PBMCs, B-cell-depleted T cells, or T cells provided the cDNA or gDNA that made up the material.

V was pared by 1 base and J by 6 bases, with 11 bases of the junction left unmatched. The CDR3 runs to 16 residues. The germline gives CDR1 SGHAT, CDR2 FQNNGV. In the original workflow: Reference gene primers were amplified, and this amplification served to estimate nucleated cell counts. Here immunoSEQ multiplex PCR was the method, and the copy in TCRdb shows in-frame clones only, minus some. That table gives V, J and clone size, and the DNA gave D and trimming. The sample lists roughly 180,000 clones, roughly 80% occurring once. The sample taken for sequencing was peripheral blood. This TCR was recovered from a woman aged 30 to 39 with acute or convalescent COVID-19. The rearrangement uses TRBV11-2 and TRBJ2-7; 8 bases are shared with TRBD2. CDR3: CASSLGVRGLVFEQYF. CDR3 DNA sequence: TGTGCCAGCAGCTTAGGGGTTAGGGGACTAGTCTTCGAGCAGTACTTC.